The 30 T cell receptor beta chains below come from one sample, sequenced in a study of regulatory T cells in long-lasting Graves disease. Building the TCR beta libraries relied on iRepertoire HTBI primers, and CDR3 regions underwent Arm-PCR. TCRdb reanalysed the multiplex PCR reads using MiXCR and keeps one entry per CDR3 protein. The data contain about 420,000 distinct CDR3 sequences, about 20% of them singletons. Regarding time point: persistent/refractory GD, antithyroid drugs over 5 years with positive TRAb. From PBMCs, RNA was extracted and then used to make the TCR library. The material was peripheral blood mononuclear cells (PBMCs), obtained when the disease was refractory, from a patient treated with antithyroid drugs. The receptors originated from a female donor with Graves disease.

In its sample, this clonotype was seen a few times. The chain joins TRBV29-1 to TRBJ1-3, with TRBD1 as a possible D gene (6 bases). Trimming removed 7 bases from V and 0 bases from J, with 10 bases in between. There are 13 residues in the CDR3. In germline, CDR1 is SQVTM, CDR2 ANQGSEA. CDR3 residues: CSAGHHSGNTIYF. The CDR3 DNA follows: TGCAGCGCGGGACACCACTCTGGAAACACCATATATTTT. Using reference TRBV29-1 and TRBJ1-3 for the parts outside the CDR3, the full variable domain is SAVISQKPSRDICQRGTSLTIQCQVDSQVTMMFWYRQQPGQSLTLIATANQGSEATYESGFVIDKFPISRPNLTFSTLTVSNMSPEDSSIYLCSAGHHSGNTIYFGEGSWLTVV.

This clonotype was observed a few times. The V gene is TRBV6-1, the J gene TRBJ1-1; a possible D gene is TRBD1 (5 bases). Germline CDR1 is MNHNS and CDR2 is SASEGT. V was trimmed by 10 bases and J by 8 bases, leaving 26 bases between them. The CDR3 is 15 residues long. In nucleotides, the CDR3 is TGTGCCACCCAAATAGGGGCGGGATTGAGTGCAGAAGCTTTCTTT. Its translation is CATQIGAGLSAEAFF.

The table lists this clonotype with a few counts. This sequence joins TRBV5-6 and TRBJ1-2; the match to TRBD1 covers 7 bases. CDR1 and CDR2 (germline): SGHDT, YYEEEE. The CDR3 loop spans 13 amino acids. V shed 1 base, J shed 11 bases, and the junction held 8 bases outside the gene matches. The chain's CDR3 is CASSLRQGVVYTF. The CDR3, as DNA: TGTGCCAGCAGCTTGAGACAGGGAGTAGTTTACACCTTC.

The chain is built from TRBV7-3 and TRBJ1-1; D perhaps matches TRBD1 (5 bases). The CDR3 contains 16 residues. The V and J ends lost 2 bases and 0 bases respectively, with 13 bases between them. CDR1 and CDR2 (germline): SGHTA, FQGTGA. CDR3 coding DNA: TGTGCCAGCAGCTTAGGCAGACAGAACTTGAACACTGAAGCTTTCTTT. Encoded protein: CASSLGRQNLNTEAFF.

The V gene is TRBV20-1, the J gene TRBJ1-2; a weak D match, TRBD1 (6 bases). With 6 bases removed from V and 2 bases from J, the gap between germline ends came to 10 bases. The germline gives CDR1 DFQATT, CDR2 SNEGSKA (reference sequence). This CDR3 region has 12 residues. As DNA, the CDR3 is TGCAGTGCCAGCGGACAGAACTATGGCTACACCTTC. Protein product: CSASGQNYGYTF.

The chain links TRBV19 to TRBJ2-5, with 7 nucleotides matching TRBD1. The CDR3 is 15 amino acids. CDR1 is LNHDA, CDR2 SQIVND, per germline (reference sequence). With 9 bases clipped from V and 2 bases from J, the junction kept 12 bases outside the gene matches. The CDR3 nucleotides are TGTGCCAGCGCTACCCGGGACAGCCTACAAGAGACCCAGTACTTC. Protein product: CASATRDSLQETQYF.

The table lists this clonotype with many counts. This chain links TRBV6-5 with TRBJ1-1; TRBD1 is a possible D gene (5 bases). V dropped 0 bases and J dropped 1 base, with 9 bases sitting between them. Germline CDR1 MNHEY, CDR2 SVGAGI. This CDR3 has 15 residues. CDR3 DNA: TGTGCCAGCAGTTACTCGACCCAGGGGAACACTGAAGCTTTCTTT. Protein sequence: CASSYSTQGNTEAFF.

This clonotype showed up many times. CDR3 in DNA: TGCAGCGTTGTAGGGGGGGCCTTAGGCTACACCTTC. It encodes CSVVGGALGYTF. This chain connects TRBV29-1 to TRBJ1-2; the D gene is possibly TRBD1 (6 bases). The CDR3 length is 12 residues. Per the germline V gene, CDR1 is SQVTM and CDR2 is ANQGSEA. V dropped 4 bases and J dropped 8 bases, with 14 bases sitting between them.

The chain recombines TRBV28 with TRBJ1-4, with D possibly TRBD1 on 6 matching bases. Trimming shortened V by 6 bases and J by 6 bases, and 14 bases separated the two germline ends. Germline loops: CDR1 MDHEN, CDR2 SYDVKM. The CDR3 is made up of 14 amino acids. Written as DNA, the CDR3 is TGTGCCAGCAGCCTCCACAGGGAGGATGAAAAACTGTTTTTT. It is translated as CASSLHREDEKLFF.

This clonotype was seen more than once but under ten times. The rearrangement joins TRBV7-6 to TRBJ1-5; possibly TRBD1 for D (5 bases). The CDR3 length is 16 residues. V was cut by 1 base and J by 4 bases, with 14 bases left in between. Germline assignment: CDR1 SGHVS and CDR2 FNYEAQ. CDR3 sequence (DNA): TGTGCCAGCAGCTTAGGAGTCCGGGGCTTTAATCAGCCCCAGCATTTT. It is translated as CASSLGVRGFNQPQHF.

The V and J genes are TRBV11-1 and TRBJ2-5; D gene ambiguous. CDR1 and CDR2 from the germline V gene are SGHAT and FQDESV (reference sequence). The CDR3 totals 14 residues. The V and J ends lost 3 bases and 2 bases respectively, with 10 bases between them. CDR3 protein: CASSLWDSQETQYF. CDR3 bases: TGTGCCAGCAGCTTGTGGGATTCACAAGAGACCCAGTACTTC.

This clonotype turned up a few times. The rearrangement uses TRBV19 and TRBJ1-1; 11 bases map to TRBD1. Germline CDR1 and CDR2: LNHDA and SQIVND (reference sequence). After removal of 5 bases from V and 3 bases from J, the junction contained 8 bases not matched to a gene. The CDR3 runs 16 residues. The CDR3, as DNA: TGTGCCAGTAGTTCTGGGACAGGGGGAGGGGACACTGAAGCTTTCTTT. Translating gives CASSSGTGGGDTEAFF.

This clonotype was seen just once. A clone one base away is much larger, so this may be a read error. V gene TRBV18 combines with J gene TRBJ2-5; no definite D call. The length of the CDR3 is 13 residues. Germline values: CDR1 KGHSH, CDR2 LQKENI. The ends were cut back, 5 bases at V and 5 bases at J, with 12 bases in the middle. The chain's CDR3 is CASSFRSVETQYF. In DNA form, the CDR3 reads TGTGCCAGCTCATTCCGGAGCGTGGAGACCCAGTACTTC.

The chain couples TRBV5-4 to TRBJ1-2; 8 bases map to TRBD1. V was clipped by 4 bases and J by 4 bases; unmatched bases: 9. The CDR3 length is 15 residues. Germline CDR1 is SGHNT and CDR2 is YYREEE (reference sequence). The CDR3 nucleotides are TGTGCCAGCAGCCCTGGACAGGGTTCAGGCTATGGCTACACCTTC. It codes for CASSPGQGSGYGYTF.

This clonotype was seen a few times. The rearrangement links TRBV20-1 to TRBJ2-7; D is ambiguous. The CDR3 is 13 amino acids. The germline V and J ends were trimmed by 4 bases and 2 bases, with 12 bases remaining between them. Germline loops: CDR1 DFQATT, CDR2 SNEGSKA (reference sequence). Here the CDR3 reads CSAKSLRTYEQYF. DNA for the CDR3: TGCAGTGCTAAATCCCTACGAACCTACGAGCAGTACTTC.

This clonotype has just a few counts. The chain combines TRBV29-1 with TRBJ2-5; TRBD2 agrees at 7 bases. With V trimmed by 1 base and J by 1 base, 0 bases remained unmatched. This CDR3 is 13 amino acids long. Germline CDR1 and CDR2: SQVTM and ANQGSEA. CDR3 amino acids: CSVEAGGQETQYF. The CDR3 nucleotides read TGCAGCGTTGAAGCGGGAGGCCAAGAGACCCAGTACTTC.

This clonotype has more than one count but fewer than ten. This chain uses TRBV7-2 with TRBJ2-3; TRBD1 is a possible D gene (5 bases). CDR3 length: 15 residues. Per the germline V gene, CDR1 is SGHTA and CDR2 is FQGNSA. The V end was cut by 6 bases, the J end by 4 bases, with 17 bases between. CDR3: CASRGARLVADTQYF. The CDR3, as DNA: TGTGCCAGCAGAGGGGCAAGGCTAGTTGCAGATACGCAGTATTTT.

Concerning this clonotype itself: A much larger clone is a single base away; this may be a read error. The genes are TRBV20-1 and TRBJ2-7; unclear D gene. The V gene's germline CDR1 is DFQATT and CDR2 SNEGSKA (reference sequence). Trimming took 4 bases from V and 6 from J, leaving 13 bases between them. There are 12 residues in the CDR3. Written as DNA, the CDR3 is TGCAGTGCTAATTCGACGGGTCCCGAGCAGTACTTC. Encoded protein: CSANSTGPEQYF.

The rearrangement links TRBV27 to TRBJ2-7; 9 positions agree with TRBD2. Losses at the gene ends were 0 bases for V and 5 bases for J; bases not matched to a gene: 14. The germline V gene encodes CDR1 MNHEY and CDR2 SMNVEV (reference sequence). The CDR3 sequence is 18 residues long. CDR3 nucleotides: TGTGCCAGCAGTTTATCGGTTTCTAGCGGGACCTTAGGGGACGAGCAGTACTTC. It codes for CASSLSVSSGTLGDEQYF.

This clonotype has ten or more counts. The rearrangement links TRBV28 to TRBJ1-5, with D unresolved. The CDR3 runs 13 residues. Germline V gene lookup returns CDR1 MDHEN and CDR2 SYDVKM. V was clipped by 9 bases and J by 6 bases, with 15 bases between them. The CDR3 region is CASRRGSGQPQHF. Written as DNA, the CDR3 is TGTGCCAGTAGGAGAGGATCGGGTCAGCCCCAGCATTTT. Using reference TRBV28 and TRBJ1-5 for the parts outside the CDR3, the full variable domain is DVKVTQSSRYLVKRTGEKVFLECVQDMDHENMFWYRQDPGLGLRLIYFSYDVKMKEKGDIPEGYSVSREKKERFSLILESASTNQTSMYLCASRRGSGQPQHFGDGTRLSIL.

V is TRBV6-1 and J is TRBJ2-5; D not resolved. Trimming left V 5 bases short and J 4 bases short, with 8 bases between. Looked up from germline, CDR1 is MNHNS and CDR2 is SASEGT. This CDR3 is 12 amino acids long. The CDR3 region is CASSTPRETQYF. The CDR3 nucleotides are TGTGCCAGCAGTACACCCCGAGAGACCCAGTACTTC.

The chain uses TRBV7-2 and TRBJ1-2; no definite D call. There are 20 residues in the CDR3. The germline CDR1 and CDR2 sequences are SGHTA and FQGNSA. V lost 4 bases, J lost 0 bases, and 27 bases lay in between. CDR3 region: CASSSPRMWLLRLTNYGYTF. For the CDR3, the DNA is TGTGCCAGCAGCTCCCCCCGCATGTGGCTTCTTCGCCTTACTAACTATGGCTACACCTTC. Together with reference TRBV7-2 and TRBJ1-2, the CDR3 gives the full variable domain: GAGVSQSPSNKVTEKGKDVELRCDPISGHTALYWYRQSLGQGLEFLIYFQGNSAPDKSGLPSDRFSAERTGGSVSTLTIQRTQQEDSAVYLCASSSPRMWLLRLTNYGYTFGSGTRLTVV.

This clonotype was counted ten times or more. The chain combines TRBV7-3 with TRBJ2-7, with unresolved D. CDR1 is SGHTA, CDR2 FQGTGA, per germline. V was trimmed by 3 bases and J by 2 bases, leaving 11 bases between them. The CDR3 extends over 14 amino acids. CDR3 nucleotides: TGTGCCAGCAGCTTTGAGTTATGGGCCTACGAGCAGTACTTC. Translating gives CASSFELWAYEQYF.

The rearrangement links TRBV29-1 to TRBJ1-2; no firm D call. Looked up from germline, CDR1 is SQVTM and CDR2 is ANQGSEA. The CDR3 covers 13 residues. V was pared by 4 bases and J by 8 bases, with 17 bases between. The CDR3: CSVVGVTDGGYTF. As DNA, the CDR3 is TGCAGCGTTGTTGGGGTTACCGACGGGGGCTACACCTTC.

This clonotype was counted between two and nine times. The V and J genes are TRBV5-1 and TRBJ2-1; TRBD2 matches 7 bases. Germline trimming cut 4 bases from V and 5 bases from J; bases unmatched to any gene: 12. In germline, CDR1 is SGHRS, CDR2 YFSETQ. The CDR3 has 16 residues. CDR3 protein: CASSPFGGDLDNEQFF. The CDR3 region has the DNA TGCGCCAGCAGCCCGTTTGGGGGGGATTTGGACAATGAGCAGTTCTTC.

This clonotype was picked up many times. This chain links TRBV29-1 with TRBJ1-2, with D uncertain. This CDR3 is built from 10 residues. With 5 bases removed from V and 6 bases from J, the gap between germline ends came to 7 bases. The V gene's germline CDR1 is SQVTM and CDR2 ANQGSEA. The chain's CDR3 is CSVNGNGYTF. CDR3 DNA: TGCAGCGTTAACGGGAATGGCTACACCTTC.

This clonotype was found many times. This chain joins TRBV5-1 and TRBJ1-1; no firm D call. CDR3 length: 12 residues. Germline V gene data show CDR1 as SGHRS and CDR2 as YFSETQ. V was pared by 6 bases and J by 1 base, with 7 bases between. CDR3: CASIAENTEAFF. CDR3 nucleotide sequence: TGCGCCAGCATAGCTGAGAACACTGAAGCTTTCTTT.

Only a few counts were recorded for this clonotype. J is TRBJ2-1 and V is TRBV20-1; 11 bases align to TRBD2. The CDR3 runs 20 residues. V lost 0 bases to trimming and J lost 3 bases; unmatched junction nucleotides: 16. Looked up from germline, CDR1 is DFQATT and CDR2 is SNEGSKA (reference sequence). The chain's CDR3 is CSARDLGLAGPTRGYNEQFF. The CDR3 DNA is TGCAGTGCTAGAGATTTAGGACTAGCGGGCCCCACGAGGGGCTACAATGAGCAGTTCTTC.

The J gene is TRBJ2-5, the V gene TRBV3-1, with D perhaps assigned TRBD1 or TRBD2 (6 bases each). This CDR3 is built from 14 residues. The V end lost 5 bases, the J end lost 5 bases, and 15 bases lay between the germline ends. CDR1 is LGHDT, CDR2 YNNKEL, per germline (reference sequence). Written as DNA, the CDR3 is TGTGCCAGCAGCTCCTTAAGGAGGGGGGAGACCCAGTACTTC. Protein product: CASSSLRRGETQYF.

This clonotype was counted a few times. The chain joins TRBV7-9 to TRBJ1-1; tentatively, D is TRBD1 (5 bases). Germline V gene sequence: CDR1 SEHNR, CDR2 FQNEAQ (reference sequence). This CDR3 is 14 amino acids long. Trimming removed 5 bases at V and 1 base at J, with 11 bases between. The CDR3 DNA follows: TGTGCCAGCAGCGGCAGGGCGAGGAACACTGAAGCTTTCTTT. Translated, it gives CASSGRARNTEAFF. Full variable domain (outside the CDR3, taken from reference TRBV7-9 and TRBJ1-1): DTGVSQNPRHKITKRGQNVTFRCDPISEHNRLYWYRQTLGQGPEFLTYFQNEAQLEKSRLLSDRFSAERPKGSFSTLEIQRTEQGDSAMYLCASSGRARNTEAFFGQGTRLTVV.